Listed here is a single T cell receptor beta chain. The antigen it recognizes is unknown. Base qualities are not recorded, but no much larger clone differs from it by a single base. The V and J ends are trimmed by 3 bases and 2 bases, leaving 24 bases between them. Its CDR3 holds 19 amino acids, cysteine through phenylalanine. The CDR3 DNA has 57 bases and is translated from base 1. CDR1 and CDR2, looked up from the germline V gene, are MGHRA and YSYEKL. TCRbeta rearrangements were sequenced from genomic DNA using the immunoSEQ assay at survey resolution. The authors' analysis ran thus. Any clonotype making up more than 5% of the repertoire was considered a putative leukemic clone, which gave a few dozen such clones in some 28 patients. In the TCR sequencing data, the smallest productive clonotype frequency that could be detected was 2.59 x 10-5. Only productive TCRbeta rearrangements, defined as complete and in-frame sequences, were included in the analyses. Simpson clonality, calculated in the immunoSEQ Analyzer version 3.0, was used as the measure of sample clonality. Clones were binned by frequency as very rare, small, medium, large (1-20%) or hyperexpanded (>20%). OLGA 1.2.3 estimated generation probabilities, VDJtools produced V-gene circos plots, VDJdb was queried for specificities, and GLIPH identified CDR3 motifs. The clones in this table, taken by TCRdb from immuneACCESS, are in-frame only. Not every clone is retained; where verified, under half of the shortfall comes from an unresolved V gene, and the cause of the rest is unknown. The D gene and trimming were derived from the DNA, and the V and J assignments and clone size from that table. This sample gives about 1,400 clones in total; around 80% of them show up just once. The top ten clones comprise about three quarters of the sample.

This sample was included in a study of STAT5B mutations in CD4+ large granular lymphocyte leukemia (dated by TCRdb to the early 2020s). For the wider study: When cryopreserved patient cells were available, CD8+ cells were first depleted, and selection with anti-CD4 microbeads was then performed. Flow cytometry on FACSCanto II or FACSVerse confirmed that purified fractions exceeded 95% purity among lymphocytes. The study compared the TCRbeta repertoires of patients with CD4+ T-cell large granular lymphocyte leukemia against the TCRbeta repertoires of healthy blood donors.

What the authors observed across the whole study: TRBV06-family usage was enriched among the top patient clones (8/27) compared with healthy controls (2/35). The main leukemic clonotypes were found to be private to each patient, although about 25% of the main leukemic clonotypes were detected at low frequency in the non-leukemic repertoires of other patients. The data were not HLA-matched, and the relatively small sample size could explain the higher clonality seen in CD4+ compared with CD8+ T-LGLL. Compared with healthy CD4+ repertoires, CD4-sorted patient repertoires appeared more clonal, and this difference remained even after the putative leukemic clones were removed. Patient cell sources varied, and just six or seven CD4-sorted patient samples were included in the clonality comparison against healthy controls.

The CD4+ T-LGLL patients were recruited through hematology units in Padova (Italy), Helsinki (Finland) and Shinshu (Japan). Patient samples were bead-purified CD4+, CD4+CD8+, CD57+ or CD56+ fractions, or unselected PBMC, depending on sample availability. The TCRbeta data from patients were combined with somatic STAT5B mutation profiles that came from deep amplicon sequencing of the same DNA. All TCR-sequenced material derived from peripheral blood: patient blood samples and healthy donor buffy coats. Peripheral blood mononuclear cells were isolated by Ficoll-Hypaque gradient centrifugation. Genomic DNA was extracted using the Gentra Puregene Cell and Tissue kit, and a Qubit 2.0 fluorometer was used to quantify it.

The chain is encoded by TRBV4-1 joined to TRBJ2-3, and perhaps TRBD2 as D gene, on 6 matching bases. The sequence came from a man aged 65 to 85 with CD4+ T-cell large granular lymphocyte leukemia. Material: PBMCs. In nucleotide form, the sequence is TGCGCCAGCAGCCACTCTGCGCAGCTCGGGACTTCCTACACAGATACGCAGTATTTT. Translation gives CASSHSAQLGTSYTDTQYF.